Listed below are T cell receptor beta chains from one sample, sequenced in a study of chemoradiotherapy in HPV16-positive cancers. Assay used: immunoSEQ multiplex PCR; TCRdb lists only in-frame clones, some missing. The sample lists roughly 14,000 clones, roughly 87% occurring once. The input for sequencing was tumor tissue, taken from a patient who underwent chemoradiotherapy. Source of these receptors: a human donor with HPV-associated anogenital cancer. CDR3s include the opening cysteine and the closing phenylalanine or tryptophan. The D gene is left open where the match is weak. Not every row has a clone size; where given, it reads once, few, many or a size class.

TGTGCCAGCAGCGTAGAAGGGGTTCGGGGGAATGAGCAGTTCTTC	CASSVEGVRGNEQFF	-	TRBV9	TRBJ2-1	-
TGTGCCAGCAGCGTAAGTCCAGGTACCTACGAGCAGTACTTC	CASSVSPGTYEQYF	-	TRBV9	TRBJ2-7	-
TGTGCCAGCAGCAAAGCGCTTGGGGACAGCGCTGGAAACACCATATATTTT	CASSKALGDSAGNTIYF	-	TRBV21-1	TRBJ1-3	-
TGTGCCAGCAGCTTAGACACCGGGGAGCTGTTTTTT	CASSLDTGELFF	once	TRBV11-2	TRBJ2-2	-
TGCGCCAGCAGCTTGGACCGGGCGGGAGCTAGCTCCTACAATGAGCAGTTCTTC	CASSLDRAGASSYNEQFF	-	TRBV5-1	TRBJ2-1	TRBD2
TGTGCCAGCAGCCTATGGACGGCTAACACTGAAGCTTTCTTT	CASSLWTANTEAFF	once	TRBV11-3	TRBJ1-1	-
TGTGCCAGCAGCTTAAATGGACAACCCAATCAGCCCCAGCATTTT	CASSLNGQPNQPQHF	once	TRBV11-3	TRBJ1-5	-
TGCGCCAGCAGTTTACGGAGATCCGGGGAGCTGTTTTTT	CASSLRRSGELFF	-	TRBV23-1	TRBJ2-2	-
TGTGCCAGCAGCGTAGGCCCCCAGGCCGAGCAGTACTTC	CASSVGPQAEQYF	-	TRBV9	TRBJ2-7	-
TGTGCCAGCAGCGGCAGCGGGAGCAGTTACGAGCAGTACTTC	CASSGSGSSYEQYF	-	TRBV7-6	TRBJ2-7	TRBD2
TGCAGCGTTGGCAGAGTCTCCGAGCAGTACTTC	CSVGRVSEQYF	-	TRBV29-1	TRBJ2-7	-
TGTGCCAGCAGCTTGGTGGCGGGGTTTGGCTACACCTTC	CASSLVAGFGYTF	-	TRBV5-5	TRBJ1-2	-
TGTGCCAGCAGCTTAGGCGTTTCGGGGAAAGGCTACGAGCAGTACTTC	CASSLGVSGKGYEQYF	-	TRBV7-6	TRBJ2-7	-
TGCGCCAGTATAGGACAAGCCACAGATACGCAGTATTTT	CASIGQATDTQYF	once	TRBV5-1	TRBJ2-3	-
TGTGCCAGCAGTACGAACTGCTTACGACAAAGTCGGGCCAACGTCCTGACTTTC	CASSTNCLRQSRANVLTF	-	TRBV6-9	TRBJ2-6	-
TGCGCCAGCAGCTTGGAGGACAGGGGAGAGACCCAGTACTTC	CASSLEDRGETQYF	-	TRBV5-1	TRBJ2-5	TRBD1
TGTGCCAGCTCACCACCTAGCGCGTCTGGGGCCAACGTCCTGACTTTC	CASSPPSASGANVLTF	-	TRBV18	TRBJ2-6	-
TGCGCCAGCAGCCACGCGGTGCAGGGCGGGGAGACCCAGTACTTC	CASSHAVQGGETQYF	-	TRBV4-3	TRBJ2-5	-
TGTGCCAGCAGCTTAGTGGGGGATCGGCATGGCTACACCTTC	CASSLVGDRHGYTF	few	TRBV7-9	TRBJ1-2	-
TGTGCCTGGAGTGTCATGGCCAACGTCCTGACTTTC	CAWSVMANVLTF	-	TRBV30	TRBJ2-6	-
TGTGCCAGCAGCTTAGGGGGACTAGCGGGCGGGAAGTTCTTC	CASSLGGLAGGKFF	-	TRBV14	TRBJ2-1	TRBD2
TGTGCCAGCAGCTGGGGCCTAGGGACCCAGTACTTC	CASSWGLGTQYF	-	TRBV6-5	TRBJ2-5	-